Each of the 26 T cell receptor beta chains below was sequenced from the same sample in a study of T cell responses to AZD1222 COVID-19 vaccine. The repertoire was sequenced with immunoSEQ multiplex PCR; TCRdb's copy has only in-frame clones and lacks some. Among roughly 53,000 clones listed, 75% to 90% were seen once. The source was peripheral blood, collected on day 0 of MenACWY control vaccination. The receptors were sampled from an adult in good health.

The chain combines TRBV28 with TRBJ2-6; D is uncertain. The germline V gene has CDR1 MDHEN and CDR2 SYDVKM. CDR3 length equals 17 residues. V was clipped by 5 bases and J by 4 bases, with 18 bases between them. The CDR3 protein is CASSPVGSYGGANVLTF. The CDR3 nucleotides read TGTGCCAGCAGTCCTGTCGGATCATACGGAGGGGCCAACGTCCTGACTTTC.

The chain is built from TRBV5-5 and TRBJ2-1; D may correspond to TRBD1 or TRBD2 (5 bases each). Germline CDR1 SGHKS, CDR2 YYEKEE (reference sequence). Trimming left V 2 bases short and J 0 bases short, with 12 bases between. The CDR3 spans 16 residues. DNA of the CDR3: TGTGCCAGCAGCTTAGGGGAGTCCAGCTCCTACAATGAGCAGTTCTTC. Its translation is CASSLGESSSYNEQFF.

The CDR3 protein is CASMAPVNTEAFF. In nucleotides, the CDR3 is TGTGCCTCTATGGCCCCGGTGAACACTGAAGCTTTCTTT. The chain has TRBV2 and TRBJ1-1; D is ambiguous. Trimming removed 11 bases from V and 0 bases from J, with 13 bases in between. The CDR3 runs to 13 residues. Germline V gives CDR1 SNHLY, CDR2 FYNNEI.

V gene TRBV14 combines with J gene TRBJ2-5; 16 nucleotides line up with TRBD2. Germline assignment: CDR1 SGHDN and CDR2 FVKESK. V trimming: 3 bases; J trimming: 5 bases; junction bases outside the gene matches: 6. This CDR3 contains 17 residues. CDR3 region: CASSHAPGLAGGETQYF. The CDR3 DNA follows: TGTGCCAGCAGCCATGCTCCGGGACTAGCGGGAGGGGAGACCCAGTACTTC.

The V call is TRBV27, the J call TRBJ2-5; 7 bases fit TRBD1. The CDR3 has 18 residues. Germline V gene data show CDR1 as MNHEY and CDR2 as SMNVEV (reference sequence). V lost 0 bases, J lost 0 bases, and 10 bases stayed unmatched. The CDR3 DNA reads TGTGCCAGCAGTTTATCGAGAACGGGACAGTGGTACCAAGAGACCCAGTACTTC. Residues: CASSLSRTGQWYQETQYF.

The V call is TRBV30, the J call TRBJ1-2, with 7 bases identical to TRBD1. V gave up 2 bases and J gave up 4 bases; unmatched junction bases: 10. This CDR3 has 15 residues. CDR1 is GTSNPN and CDR2 is SVGIG in the germline V gene (reference sequence). CDR3 bases: TGTGCCTGGAGTAACCGGGACAGCTATCTCTATGGCTACACCTTC. Its protein product is CAWSNRDSYLYGYTF.

The V call is TRBV11-2, the J call TRBJ1-1; D remains ambiguous. Deletions cut 1 base from V and 1 base from J, with 7 bases between. There are 14 residues in the CDR3. CDR1 and CDR2 (germline): SGHAT, FQNNGV. CDR3 DNA sequence: TGTGCCAGCAGCTTAGTCCCCGGGAACACTGAAGCTTTCTTT. Protein product: CASSLVPGNTEAFF.

The chain joins TRBV6-2 or TRBV6-3 to TRBJ2-1, with 7 bases identical to TRBD2. With V trimmed by 3 bases and J by 0 bases, 8 bases remained unmatched. CDR1 is MNHEY and CDR2 is SVGEGT in the germline V gene. The CDR3 has 17 amino acids. The CDR3 DNA reads as TGTGCCAGCAGTTATTTAGCGGGCCTGAGCTCCTACAATGAGCAGTTCTTC. It codes for CASSYLAGLSSYNEQFF.

The V gene is TRBV6-2 or TRBV6-3, the J gene TRBJ2-7; a possible D gene is TRBD1 (5 bases). V shed 2 bases and J shed 3 bases, with 8 bases lying between them. The CDR3 length is 13 residues. Germline V gene lookup returns CDR1 MNHEY and CDR2 SVGEGT. CDR3 sequence (DNA): TGTGCCAGCAGTTACGGGGCTAGCTACGAGCAGTACTTC. It is translated as CASSYGASYEQYF.

The chain joins TRBV12-3 or TRBV12-4 to TRBJ2-7, with D hard to call. With 3 bases removed from V and 0 bases from J, the gap between germline ends came to 6 bases. The CDR3 is made up of 13 amino acids. The CDR3 loop is CASSFGSSYEQYF. DNA for the CDR3: TGTGCCAGCAGTTTCGGCAGCTCCTACGAGCAGTACTTC.

The J gene is TRBJ2-1, the V gene TRBV29-1; TRBD2 matches at 11 bases. The CDR3 spans 15 residues. Per the germline V gene, CDR1 is SQVTM and CDR2 is ANQGSEA. Trimming removed 5 bases from V and 4 bases from J; junction bases left unmatched: 7. DNA for the CDR3: TGCAGCGTTTCCGGACTAGCGGGTCCTTACAATGAGCAGTTCTTC. Protein product: CSVSGLAGPYNEQFF.

The genes are TRBV5-1 and TRBJ1-5, with 9 bases fitting TRBD1. This CDR3 is built from 15 residues. CDR1 and CDR2 from the germline V gene are SGHRS and YFSETQ. V lost 0 bases and J lost 5; bases outside the gene matches: 3. CDR3: CASSLGDRADQPQHF. The DNA of the CDR3 is TGCGCCAGCAGCTTGGGGGACAGGGCGGATCAGCCCCAGCATTTT. Full variable domain (remainder filled in from reference TRBV5-1 and TRBJ1-5): KAGVTQTPRYLIKTRGQQVTLSCSPISGHRSVSWYQQTPGQGLQFLFEYFSETQRNKGNFPGRFSGRQFSNSRSEMNVSTLELGDSALYLCASSLGDRADQPQHFGDGTRLSIL.

The chain uses TRBV10-3 and TRBJ1-1; 9 bases are shared with TRBD1. V lost 0 bases, J lost 13 bases, and 9 bases stayed unmatched. The CDR3 length is 14 residues. Germline-derived CDR1 and CDR2 are ENHRY and SYGVKD. This chain's CDR3 is CAISESSHGTGFFF. For the CDR3, the DNA is TGTGCCATCAGTGAGTCGAGCCATGGGACAGGGTTTTTCTTT.

This chain connects TRBV14 to TRBJ2-5, with 8 bases identical to TRBD1. The CDR3 spans 14 residues. V lost 2 bases, J lost 5 bases, and 4 bases stayed unmatched. The germline gives CDR1 SGHDN, CDR2 FVKESK. CDR3 nucleotides: TGTGCCAGCAGCCAACTCGGACAGGGTGAGACCCAGTACTTC. It codes for CASSQLGQGETQYF.

The rearrangement joins TRBV11-3 to TRBJ2-5; D may correspond to TRBD1 or TRBD2 (5 bases each). The CDR3 totals 13 residues. V was cut by 3 bases and J by 5 bases, with 10 bases left in between. Germline values: CDR1 SGHNT, CDR2 YENEEA. The DNA for the CDR3 is TGTGCCAGCAGCTTGGGGGTCCGGGAGACCCAGTACTTC. Amino acids: CASSLGVRETQYF.

The chain's CDR3 is CASRKAGVLADTQYF. The CDR3 nucleotides are TGTGCCAGCCGAAAAGCGGGAGTTTTGGCAGATACGCAGTATTTT. This rearrangement joins TRBV6-5 to TRBJ2-3; 8 nucleotides agree with TRBD2. The germline gives CDR1 MNHEY, CDR2 SVGAGI. The V segment lost 8 bases and the J segment 4 bases; nucleotides outside the gene matches: 11. The CDR3 length is 15 residues.

The chain has TRBV28 and TRBJ1-2; 7 bases map to TRBD1. The length of the CDR3 is 14 residues. With 6 bases clipped from V and 8 bases from J, the junction kept 12 bases outside the gene matches. Per the germline V gene, CDR1 is MDHEN and CDR2 is SYDVKM. The CDR3 loop reads CASSIDRVGRGYTF. As DNA, the CDR3 is TGTGCCAGCAGCATAGACAGGGTGGGTAGGGGCTACACCTTC.

This clone was seen only once. The chain combines TRBV5-1 with TRBJ2-1; D not resolved. In germline, CDR1 is SGHRS, CDR2 YFSETQ. The CDR3 is 15 residues long. The V and J ends lost 0 bases and 4 bases respectively, with 11 bases between them. The CDR3 sequence: CASSLGQQIYNEQFF. CDR3 bases: TGCGCCAGCAGCTTGGGGCAGCAAATTTACAATGAGCAGTTCTTC.

The rearrangement uses TRBV19 and TRBJ2-5; 8 bases are a match to TRBD1. V lost 6 bases to trimming and J lost 5 bases; unmatched junction nucleotides: 11. The CDR3 is 15 amino acids. CDR1 and CDR2 from the germline V gene are LNHDA and SQIVND (reference sequence). For the CDR3, the DNA is TGTGCCAGTAGGGCAGGGGGCTTCTCACTGGAGACCCAGTACTTC. This translates into CASRAGGFSLETQYF.

V and J are TRBV5-1 and TRBJ2-6; TRBD1 is a possible D gene (6 bases). The CDR3 extends over 16 amino acids. V was clipped by 3 bases and J by 0 bases, with 10 bases between them. The germline V gene encodes CDR1 SGHRS and CDR2 YFSETQ. The chain's CDR3 is CASSSDSFSGANVLTF. The CDR3 nucleotides read TGCGCCAGCAGCTCGGACAGCTTCTCTGGGGCCAACGTCCTGACTTTC.

This chain uses TRBV5-1 with TRBJ2-3, with D hard to call. The CDR3 loop spans 14 amino acids. V was cut by 0 bases and J by 2 bases, with 7 bases left in between. Germline CDR1 reads SGHRS; CDR2 reads YFSETQ. CDR3 residues: CASSLERVTDTQYF. The CDR3 DNA reads as TGCGCCAGCAGCTTGGAACGGGTCACAGATACGCAGTATTTT. Full variable domain (outside the CDR3, taken from reference TRBV5-1 and TRBJ2-3): KAGVTQTPRYLIKTRGQQVTLSCSPISGHRSVSWYQQTPGQGLQFLFEYFSETQRNKGNFPGRFSGRQFSNSRSEMNVSTLELGDSALYLCASSLERVTDTQYFGPGTRLTVL.

The chain combines TRBV27 with TRBJ1-4, with TRBD1 matching over 8 bases. V dropped 8 bases and J dropped 4; count of bases not matched to a gene: 6. This CDR3 contains 14 residues. The germline V gene encodes CDR1 MNHEY and CDR2 SMNVEV (reference sequence). DNA for the CDR3: TGTGCCAGCTCCAGACAGGGGATTAATGAAAAACTGTTTTTT. Amino acids: CASSRQGINEKLFF.

This chain connects TRBV28 to TRBJ2-7; possible D gene TRBD2, 5 bases. CDR3 length: 16 amino acids. The V end was cut by 2 bases, the J end by 6 bases, with 20 bases between. Germline V gives CDR1 MDHEN, CDR2 SYDVKM. CDR3 region: CASSLGGRVFSSEQYF. In DNA, the CDR3 is TGTGCCAGCAGTTTAGGTGGGCGGGTTTTCTCGTCCGAGCAGTACTTC. The full variable domain, with the rest looked up from reference TRBV28 and TRBJ2-7, is DVKVTQSSRYLVKRTGEKVFLECVQDMDHENMFWYRQDPGLGLRLIYFSYDVKMKEKGDIPEGYSVSREKKERFSLILESASTNQTSMYLCASSLGGRVFSSEQYFGPGTRLTVT.

The rearrangement uses TRBV6-2 or TRBV6-3 and TRBJ2-6; D remains unclear. V lost 5 bases, J lost 0 bases, and 8 bases lay in between. Germline V lookup: CDR1 MNHEY, CDR2 SVGEGT. CDR3 size: 15 residues. CDR3 amino acids: CASSDGTSGANVLTF. The CDR3 DNA is TGTGCCAGCAGTGACGGTACCTCTGGGGCCAACGTCCTGACTTTC.

The sample holds a few counts of this clone. The chain couples TRBV4-1 to TRBJ2-1, with 14 nucleotides matching TRBD2. The germline gives CDR1 MGHRA, CDR2 YSYEKL. Losses at the gene ends were 3 bases for V and 7 bases for J; bases not matched to a gene: 8. The CDR3 spans 17 residues. This CDR3 is CASSQGPGTSGRNEQFF. CDR3 in DNA: TGCGCCAGCAGCCAGGGACCCGGGACTAGCGGGAGAAATGAGCAGTTCTTC.

The chain has TRBV15 and TRBJ2-7, with TRBD2 matching over 7 bases. V shed 1 base, J shed 4 bases, and the junction held 7 bases outside the gene matches. The germline V gene has CDR1 LNHNV and CDR2 YYDKDF (reference sequence). The CDR3 contains 15 residues. CDR3 protein: CATSRGGGRAYEQYF. In DNA form, the CDR3 reads TGTGCCACCAGCAGAGGTGGCGGGAGAGCATACGAGCAGTACTTC.